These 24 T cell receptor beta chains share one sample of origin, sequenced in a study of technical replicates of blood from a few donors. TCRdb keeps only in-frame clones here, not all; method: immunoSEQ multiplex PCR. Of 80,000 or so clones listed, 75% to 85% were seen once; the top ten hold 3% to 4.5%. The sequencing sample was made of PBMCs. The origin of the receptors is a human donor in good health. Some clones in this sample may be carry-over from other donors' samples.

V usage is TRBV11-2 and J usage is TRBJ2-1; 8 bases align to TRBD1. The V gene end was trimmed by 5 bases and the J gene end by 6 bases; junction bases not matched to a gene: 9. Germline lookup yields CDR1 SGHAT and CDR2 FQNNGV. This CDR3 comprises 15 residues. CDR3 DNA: TGTGCCAGCAGCAAATACAGGGGGTTAAGCAATGAGCAGTTCTTC. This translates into CASSKYRGLSNEQFF.

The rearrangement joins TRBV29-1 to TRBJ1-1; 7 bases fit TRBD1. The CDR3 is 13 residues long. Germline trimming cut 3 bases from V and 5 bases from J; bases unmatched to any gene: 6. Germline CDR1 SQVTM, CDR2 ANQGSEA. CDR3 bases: TGCAGCGTTGATTCGACAGGGCGGACTGAAGCTTTCTTT. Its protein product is CSVDSTGRTEAFF.

This chain's CDR3 is CASSTGGIIYEQYF. CDR3 bases: TGTGCCAGCTCTACCGGGGGGATTATCTACGAGCAGTACTTC. The V and J genes are TRBV18 and TRBJ2-7; 7 positions agree with TRBD2. From germline, CDR1 is KGHSH and CDR2 LQKENI. V shed 6 bases, J shed 3 bases, and the junction held 8 bases outside the gene matches. The CDR3 totals 14 residues.

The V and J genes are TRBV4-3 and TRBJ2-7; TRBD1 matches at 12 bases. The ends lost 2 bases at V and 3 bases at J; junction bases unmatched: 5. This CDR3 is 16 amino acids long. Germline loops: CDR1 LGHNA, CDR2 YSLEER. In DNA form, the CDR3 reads TGCGCCAGCAGCCAAACCGGGACAGGGGGCTTCTACGAGCAGTACTTC. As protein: CASSQTGTGGFYEQYF.

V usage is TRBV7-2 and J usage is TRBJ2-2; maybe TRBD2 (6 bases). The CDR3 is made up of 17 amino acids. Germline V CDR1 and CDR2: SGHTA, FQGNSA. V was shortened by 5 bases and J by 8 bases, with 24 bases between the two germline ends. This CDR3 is CASSANRDSSRVGELFF. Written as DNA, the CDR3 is TGTGCCAGCAGCGCCAACCGGGACTCCTCCCGGGTAGGGGAGCTGTTTTTT.

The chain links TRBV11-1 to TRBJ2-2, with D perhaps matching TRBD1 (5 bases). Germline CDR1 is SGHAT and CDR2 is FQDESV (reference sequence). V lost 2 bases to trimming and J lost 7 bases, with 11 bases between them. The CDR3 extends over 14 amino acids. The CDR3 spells CASSLLSGIGELFF. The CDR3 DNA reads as TGTGCCAGCAGCTTATTGTCAGGGATCGGGGAGCTGTTTTTT.

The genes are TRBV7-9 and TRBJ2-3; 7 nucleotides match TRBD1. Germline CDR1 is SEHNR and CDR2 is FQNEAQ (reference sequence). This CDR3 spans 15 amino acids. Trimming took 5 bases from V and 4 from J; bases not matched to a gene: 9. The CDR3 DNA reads TGTGCCAGCAGCACCCTTGAGGGGGCATCAGATACGCAGTATTTT. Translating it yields CASSTLEGASDTQYF.

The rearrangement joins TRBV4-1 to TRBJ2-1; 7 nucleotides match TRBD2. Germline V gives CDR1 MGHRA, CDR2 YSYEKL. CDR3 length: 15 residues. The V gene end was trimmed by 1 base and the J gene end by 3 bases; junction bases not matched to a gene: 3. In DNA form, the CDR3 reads TGCGCCAGCAGCCAAGGGCCGGGGGGCTACAATGAGCAGTTCTTC. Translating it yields CASSQGPGGYNEQFF.

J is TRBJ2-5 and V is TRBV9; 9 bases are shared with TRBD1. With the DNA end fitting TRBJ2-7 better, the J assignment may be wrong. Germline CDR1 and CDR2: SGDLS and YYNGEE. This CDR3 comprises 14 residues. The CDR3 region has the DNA TGTGCCAGCAGCAATCGGGACAGGGTCTACGAGCAGTACTTC. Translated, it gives CASSNRDRVYEQYF.

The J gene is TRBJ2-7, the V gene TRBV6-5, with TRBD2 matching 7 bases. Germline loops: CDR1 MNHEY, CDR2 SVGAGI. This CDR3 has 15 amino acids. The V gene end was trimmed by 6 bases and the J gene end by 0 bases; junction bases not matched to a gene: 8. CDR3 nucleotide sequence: TGTGCCAGCAGCCAAAGCGGGGCGAGCTCCTACGAGCAGTACTTC. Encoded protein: CASSQSGASSYEQYF.

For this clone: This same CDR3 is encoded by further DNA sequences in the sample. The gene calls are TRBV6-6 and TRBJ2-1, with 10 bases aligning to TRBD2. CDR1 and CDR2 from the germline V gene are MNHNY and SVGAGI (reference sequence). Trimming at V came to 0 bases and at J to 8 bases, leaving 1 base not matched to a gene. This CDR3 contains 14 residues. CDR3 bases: TGTGCCAGCAGTTACTCCGGGACTAGCGATGAGCAGTTCTTC. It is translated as CASSYSGTSDEQFF.

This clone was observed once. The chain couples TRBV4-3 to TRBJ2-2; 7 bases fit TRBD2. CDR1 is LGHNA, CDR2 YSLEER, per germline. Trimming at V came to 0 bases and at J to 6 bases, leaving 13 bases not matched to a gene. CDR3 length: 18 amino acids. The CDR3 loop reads CASSQEVGTSVLAGELFF. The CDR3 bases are TGCGCCAGCAGCCAAGAGGTCGGAACTAGCGTCCTCGCCGGGGAGCTGTTTTTT.

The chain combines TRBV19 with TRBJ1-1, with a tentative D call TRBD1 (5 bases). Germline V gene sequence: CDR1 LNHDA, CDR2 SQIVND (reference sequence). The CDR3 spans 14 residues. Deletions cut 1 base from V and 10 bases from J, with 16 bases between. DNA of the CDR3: TGTGCCAGTAGTATAGGACAGCCGTTTTTCGGAGCTTTCTTT. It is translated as CASSIGQPFFGAFF. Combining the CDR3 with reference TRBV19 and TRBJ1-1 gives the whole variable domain DGGITQSPKYLFRKEGQNVTLSCEQNLNHDAMYWYRQDPGQGLRLIYYSQIVNDFQKGDIAEGYSVSREKKESFPLTVTSAQKNPTAFYLCASSIGQPFFGAFFGQGTRLTVV.

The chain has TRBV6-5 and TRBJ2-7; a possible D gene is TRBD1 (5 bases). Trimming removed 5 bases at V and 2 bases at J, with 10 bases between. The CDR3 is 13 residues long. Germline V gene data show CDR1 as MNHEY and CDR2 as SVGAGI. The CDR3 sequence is CASSPGNPYEQYF. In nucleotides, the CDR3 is TGTGCCAGCAGTCCAGGGAACCCCTACGAGCAGTACTTC.

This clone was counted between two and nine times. Here the CDR3 DNA reads TGTGCCAGTATAAGGGGGCCATCGGACCGTGGTGCTGAAGCTTTCTTT. It is translated as CASIRGPSDRGAEAFF. The chain carries TRBV2 and TRBJ1-1, with 7 bases fitting TRBD1. The CDR3 has 16 residues. Germline V gene lookup returns CDR1 SNHLY and CDR2 FYNNEI. Trimming cost V 9 bases and J 6 bases; bases outside gene matches: 19.

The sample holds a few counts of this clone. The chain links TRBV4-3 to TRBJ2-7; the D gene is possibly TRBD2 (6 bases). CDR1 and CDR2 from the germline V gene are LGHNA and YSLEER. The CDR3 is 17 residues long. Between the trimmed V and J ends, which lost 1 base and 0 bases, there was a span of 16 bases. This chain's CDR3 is CASSQGLRGSSSYEQYF. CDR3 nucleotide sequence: TGCGCCAGCAGCCAAGGATTACGGGGGTCGAGCTCCTACGAGCAGTACTTC.

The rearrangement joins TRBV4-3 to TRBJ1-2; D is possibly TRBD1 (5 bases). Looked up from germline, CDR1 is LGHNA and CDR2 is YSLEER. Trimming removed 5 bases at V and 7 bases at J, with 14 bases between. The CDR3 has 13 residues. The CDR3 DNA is TGCGCCAGCAGCTTTCAGGGTGGAAGTGGCTACACCTTC. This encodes CASSFQGGSGYTF.

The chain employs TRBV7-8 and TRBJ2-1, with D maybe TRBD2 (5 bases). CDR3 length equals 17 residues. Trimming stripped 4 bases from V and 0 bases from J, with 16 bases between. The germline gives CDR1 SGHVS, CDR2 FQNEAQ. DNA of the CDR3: TGTGCCAGCAGCTGGCTCTTTCCGGGAAACTCCTACAATGAGCAGTTCTTC. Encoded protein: CASSWLFPGNSYNEQFF.

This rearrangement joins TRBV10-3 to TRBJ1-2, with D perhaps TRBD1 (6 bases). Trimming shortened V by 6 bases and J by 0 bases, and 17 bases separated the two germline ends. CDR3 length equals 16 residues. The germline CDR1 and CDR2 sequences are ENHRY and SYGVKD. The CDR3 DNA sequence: TGTGCCATCAGGGTTACAGGGAGAAGGACTAACTATGGCTACACCTTC. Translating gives CAIRVTGRRTNYGYTF.

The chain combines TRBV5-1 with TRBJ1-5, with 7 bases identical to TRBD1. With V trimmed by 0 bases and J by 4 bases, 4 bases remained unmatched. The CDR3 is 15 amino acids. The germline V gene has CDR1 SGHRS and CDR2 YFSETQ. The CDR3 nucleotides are TGCGCCAGCAGCTTGGAAGGGACAGCAAATCAGCCCCAGCATTTT. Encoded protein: CASSLEGTANQPQHF.

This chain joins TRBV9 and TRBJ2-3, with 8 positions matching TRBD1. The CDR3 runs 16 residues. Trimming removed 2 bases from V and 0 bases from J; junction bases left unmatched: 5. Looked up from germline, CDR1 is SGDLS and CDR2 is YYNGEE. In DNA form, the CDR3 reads TGTGCCAGCAGCGTGTGGGACAGGCCGAGCACAGATACGCAGTATTTT. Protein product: CASSVWDRPSTDTQYF.

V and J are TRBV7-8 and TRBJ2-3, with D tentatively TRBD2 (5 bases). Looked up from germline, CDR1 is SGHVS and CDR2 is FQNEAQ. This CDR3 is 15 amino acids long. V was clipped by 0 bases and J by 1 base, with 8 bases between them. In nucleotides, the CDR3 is TGTGCCAGCAGCTTAGCGCGGGTCGGCACAGATACGCAGTATTTT. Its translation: CASSLARVGTDTQYF.

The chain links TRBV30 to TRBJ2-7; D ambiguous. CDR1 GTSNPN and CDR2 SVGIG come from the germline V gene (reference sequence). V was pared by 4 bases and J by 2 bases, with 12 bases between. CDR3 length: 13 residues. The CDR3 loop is CAWMPSAAYEQYF. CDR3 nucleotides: TGTGCCTGGATGCCCTCGGCGGCCTACGAGCAGTACTTC.

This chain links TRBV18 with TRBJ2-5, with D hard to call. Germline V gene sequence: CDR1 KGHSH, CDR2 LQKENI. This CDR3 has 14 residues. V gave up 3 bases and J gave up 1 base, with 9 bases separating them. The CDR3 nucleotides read TGTGCCAGCTCACCGGCCTTAAGCCAAGAGACCCAGTACTTC. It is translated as CASSPALSQETQYF.